This T cell receptor beta chain was profiled in a study of T cell repertoires and HLA-DP antigens (dated by TCRdb to the late 2010s). Regarding the study in general: The study used an in vitro model of CD4+ T cell alloreactivity against allogeneic HLA-DP presented by transduced HeLa cells. Compared with self, one alloantigen differed at one amino acid in the peptide-binding groove and the other differed at ten, modelling structurally similar versus dissimilar alloantigens. Of the three donors, two were male and one was female, with ages ranging from the 18-to-29 band to the 60-to-69 band. The average DNA input was approximately 0.2 ug for sorted CD137+CD4+ samples versus 900 to 1,500 ng for pre-culture CD4+ samples.

To note about this clone: The antigen this receptor binds is unknown. Per-base qualities were not stored, and no clone one base away is much larger.

TCRB CDR3 regions were amplified with the immunoSEQ multiplex PCR using forward primers for 54 TRBV segments and reverse primers for 13 TRBJ segments. Pre-culture CD4+ samples were sequenced at deep resolution, targeting approximately 200,000 T cell genomes. Sequencing of the amplicons was done on an Illumina HiSeq System, giving 87 bp reads that spanned the CDR3. On the authors' methods: Reads were corrected for PCR and sequencing errors, and CDR3 regions were defined by alignment to IMGT reference sequences. Synthetic template pools were used to estimate the numbers of templates and unique rearrangements. Clonality was computed by subtracting Pielou's evenness from 1. Richness was estimated with the Daley-Smith estimator. Morisita's index served as the measure of repertoire overlap. Clones present in cultured samples but not detected in the pre-culture repertoire of the same donor were defined as low-abundance clones. As stored in TCRdb, this immuneACCESS dataset retains in-frame rearrangements with V and J assigned. A fraction of the clones does not appear; measured against another copy, unresolved V genes explain less than half of the discrepancy, and the remainder lacks a known reason. V and J calls and clone size come straight from that table; D and trimming were deduced from the DNA. A total of 65,000 to 90,000 clones appear in this sample, around four fifths of them only once. The biggest ten clones account for around 1.4% of the sample.

Summary of the overall study and its limitations: Limitations were identified as the inclusion of only three donors, the use of a non-physiological HeLa antigen-presenting system, and the use of total CD4+ responder cells. Sorted CD137+ cells showed similar clonality against both alloantigens, at approximately 0.4, which was much higher than the approximately 0.044 seen in pre-culture samples. Clones undetected before culture had an average cumulative frequency of about 35% against one allele and about 51% against the other. Naive and memory CD4+ repertoires were not analysed separately.

V loses 0 bases of germline sequence and J loses 7 bases, and the interval between the two ends is 9 bases. From cysteine to phenylalanine, the CDR3 is 13 amino acids long. This entry keeps only the CDR3 DNA: 39 bases, framed from base 1. From a lookup of the germline V gene (reference sequence), CDR1 and CDR2 are LNHNV and YYDKDF. Untouched CD4+ T cells were isolated from Ficoll-separated PBMC through negative selection with magnetic beads, and an average purity of approximately 98% was reached. Magnetic beads were used to isolate untouched CD4+ T cells from Ficoll-separated PBMC, giving approximately 98% purity with negligible CD8+ contamination. Donors were three healthy blood donors whose buffy coats supplied peripheral blood mononuclear cells. CMV seronegative status was shared by all three donors. Genomic DNA was extracted with the DNeasy Blood & Tissue Kit. TCRB sequencing was performed on genomic DNA from sorted CD137+CD4+ cells and pre-culture CD4+ baseline samples from each subject.

The sample taken for sequencing was CD4+ T cells from PBMCs. The chain was built from TRBV15 and TRBJ1-1, with the D gene call left open. The clonotype comes from a man between 60 and 75 years old in good health and CMV-seronegative. The bases are TGTGCCACCAGCAGAGATAAAGGTATTGAAGCTTTCTTT. Its protein is CATSRDKGIEAFF.